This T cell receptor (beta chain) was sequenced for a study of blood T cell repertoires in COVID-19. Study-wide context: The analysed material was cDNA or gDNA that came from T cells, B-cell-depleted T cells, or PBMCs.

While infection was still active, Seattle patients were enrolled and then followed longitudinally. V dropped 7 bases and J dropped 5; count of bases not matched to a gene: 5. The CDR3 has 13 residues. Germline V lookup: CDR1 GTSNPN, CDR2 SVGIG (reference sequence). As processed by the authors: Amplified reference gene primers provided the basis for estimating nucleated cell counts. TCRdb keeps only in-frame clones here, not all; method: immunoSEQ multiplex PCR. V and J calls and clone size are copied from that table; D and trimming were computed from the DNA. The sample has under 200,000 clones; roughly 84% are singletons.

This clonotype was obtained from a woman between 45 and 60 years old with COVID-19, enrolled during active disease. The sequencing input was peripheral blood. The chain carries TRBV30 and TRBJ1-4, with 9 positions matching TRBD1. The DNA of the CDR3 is TGTGCCTCCGACAGGGGGGGGAATGAAAAACTGTTTTTT. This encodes CASDRGGNEKLFF. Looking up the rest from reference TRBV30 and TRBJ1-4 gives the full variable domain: SQTIHQWPATLVQPVGSPLSLECTVEGTSNPNLYWYRQAAGRGLQLLFYSVGIGQISSEVPQNLSASRPQDRQFILSSKKLLLSDSGFYLCASDRGGNEKLFFGSGTQLSVL.